This T cell receptor beta chain stems from a study of shared clonotypes between healthy human individuals. Genomic DNA (from each subset) was split evenly across several immunoSEQ plates. Generated by immunoSEQ multiplex PCR, the TCRdb table keeps only in-frame clones and is missing some. The sample yields around 500,000 clones, about 85% seen once. The CDR3 runs to 13 residues. V lost 0 bases, J lost 10 bases, and 10 bases lay in between. Germline CDR1 is LGHNA and CDR2 is YSLEER. The chain uses TRBV4-3 and TRBJ2-1, with unresolved D. Sequences were obtained from PBMCs. The receptor was isolated from a woman between 40 and 50 years old in good health. Some clones in this sample may be carry-over from other donors' samples. CDR3 in DNA: TGCGCCAGCAGCCAAGAGTTTCCCCTCGAGCAGTTCTTC. Translation gives CASSQEFPLEQFF.